The clone carrying this T cell receptor beta chain was seen more than once but under ten times. Its cognate antigen is unknown. Primers used in a second PCR of about 6 to 11 cycles were a sample-barcoded 5' primer and a J-beta primer mix. TCRdb redid the calling of the 5' RACE reads with MiXCR, one entry per CDR3 protein. The sample includes 1.4 million to 1.5 million distinct CDR3 sequences, roughly 45% of them seen just once. These data are taken from a study of blood T cells in healthy people across ages. Points from the study as a whole: Per million T cells, the diversity of TCR beta decreased roughly linearly as age advanced.

This CDR3 has 13 amino acids. V was cut by 10 bases and J by 10 bases, with 22 bases left in between. Germline lookup yields CDR1 MGHDK and CDR2 SYGVNS. This TCR came from a woman aged 18-30 years in good health. Specimen: blood. V usage is TRBV25-1 and J usage is TRBJ1-2; D is perhaps TRBD1 (6 bases). The CDR3 protein is CATTTGKSMDYTF. CDR3 DNA sequence: TGTGCCACCACCACAGGGAAGAGTATGGACTACACCTTC.